This T cell receptor beta chain originates from a study of breast tumors, draining lymph nodes, adjacent tissues. Deletions cut 0 bases from V and 4 bases from J, with 13 bases between. This CDR3 has 16 amino acids. CDR1 and CDR2 (germline): LGHNA, YSLEER. This clonotype was counted many times. The target antigen is unknown. TCRdb processed the multiplex PCR reads anew with MiXCR; each CDR3 protein has one entry. The table lists some 52,000 distinct CDR3 sequences, about 40% of them singletons. General study results and limits: The data were judged consistent with most tumor T cells coming from lymph node and expanding in tumor. Luminal-like breast cancer showed significantly higher tumor–nontumor repertoire similarity than basal-like.

The sequenced sample was breast tumor tissue. The rearrangement uses TRBV4-3 and TRBJ1-3; no firm D call. This TCR was recovered from a female donor with breast cancer. Some clones in this sample may be carry-over from other donors' samples. CDR3 sequence: CASSQDAGSTGNTIYF. The CDR3 DNA is TGCGCCAGCAGCCAAGATGCGGGGAGCACGGGAAACACCATATATTTT.